This entry describes one TCR beta chain. Its target is unknown. Assay used: immunoSEQ multiplex PCR; TCRdb lists only in-frame clones, some missing. The sample has under 30,000 clones; about 94% are singletons. This sample is part of a study of T cell clonotyping in hematopoietic cell transplantation. The germline CDR1 and CDR2 sequences are SGHTA and FQGNSA. The V end lost 4 bases, the J end lost 3 bases, and 14 bases lay between the germline ends. The CDR3 sequence is 15 residues long. Study-wide points: Few recipient clonotypes overlapped donors; over 95% were de novo at given depth. Recipient TCR diversity dropped after transplant; expanded clonotypes rose from day 30 to 180. Without cell sorting, CD4 versus CD8 contributions remain unresolved.

The TCR was taken from a female patient in her fifties or sixties who had an allogeneic stem cell transplant from a related donor, so the T cells may come from the graft donor. Some clones in this sample may be carry-over from other donors' samples. The chain links TRBV7-2 to TRBJ2-3; D may be TRBD1 (6 bases). The source was PBMCs, collected 100 days after allogeneic stem cell transplant. CDR3 in DNA: TGTGCCAGCAGCTCGCAACAGGGTATGACAGATACGCAGTATTTT. It yields the protein CASSSQQGMTDTQYF.